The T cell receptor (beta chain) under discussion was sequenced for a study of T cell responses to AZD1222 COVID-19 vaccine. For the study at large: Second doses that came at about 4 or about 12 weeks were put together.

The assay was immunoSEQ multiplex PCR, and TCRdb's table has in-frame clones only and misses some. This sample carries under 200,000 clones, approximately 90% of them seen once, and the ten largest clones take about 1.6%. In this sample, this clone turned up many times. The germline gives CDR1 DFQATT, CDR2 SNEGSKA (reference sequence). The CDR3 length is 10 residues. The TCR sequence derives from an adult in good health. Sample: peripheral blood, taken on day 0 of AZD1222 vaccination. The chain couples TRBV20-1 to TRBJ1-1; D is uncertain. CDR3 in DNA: TGCAGCTCGGAGAACACTGAAGCTTTCTTT. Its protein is CSSENTEAFF.